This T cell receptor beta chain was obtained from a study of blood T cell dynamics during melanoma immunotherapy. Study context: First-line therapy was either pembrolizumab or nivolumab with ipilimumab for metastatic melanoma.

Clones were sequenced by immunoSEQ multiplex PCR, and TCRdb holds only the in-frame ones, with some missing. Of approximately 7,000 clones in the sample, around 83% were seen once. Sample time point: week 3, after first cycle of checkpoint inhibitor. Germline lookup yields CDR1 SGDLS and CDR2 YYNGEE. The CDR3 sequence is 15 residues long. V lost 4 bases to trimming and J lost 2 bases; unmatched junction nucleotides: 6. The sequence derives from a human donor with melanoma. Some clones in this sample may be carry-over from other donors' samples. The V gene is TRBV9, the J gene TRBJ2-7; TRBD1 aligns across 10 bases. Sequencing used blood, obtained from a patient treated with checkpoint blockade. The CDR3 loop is CASSLSGTGAYEQYF. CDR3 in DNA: TGTGCCAGCAGCCTCTCCGGGACAGGGGCCTACGAGCAGTACTTC. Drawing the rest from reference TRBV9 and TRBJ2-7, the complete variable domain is DSGVTQTPKHLITATGQRVTLRCSPRSGDLSVYWYQQSLDQGLQFLIQYYNGEERAKGNILERFSAQQFPDLHSELNLSSLELGDSALYFCASSLSGTGAYEQYFGPGTRLTVT.